This TCR beta chain was documented in a study of post-analysis software for immune sequencing data. Study-wide background: Multiple sclerosis in the patients followed relapsing-remitting, secondary progressive and progressive-relapsing courses. General study points: TRBV5-6, TRBV5-1 and TRBV20-1 were among roughly 5 TRBV segments more frequent in patients than controls. Strong co-clustering by F measure was seen for same-batch samples. Comparison with controls showed significantly lower normalized Chao1 diversity in multiple sclerosis patients.

TCR beta libraries were prepared from cDNA with unique molecular identifiers. Researchers reported roughly 510,000 cDNA molecules coming from 1 to 10 million T cells. Via MiXCR, TCRdb re-called the PCR reads, giving one row per CDR3 protein. Found here are 350,000 to 450,000 distinct CDR3 sequences, around a third of them singletons; the top ten hold roughly 13%. This clonotype turned up a few times. Its antigen is unknown. The CDR3 spans 14 residues. V lost 6 bases to trimming and J lost 7 bases; unmatched junction nucleotides: 11. Germline V lookup: CDR1 MNHEY, CDR2 SVGEGT. This sequence joins TRBV6-2 or TRBV6-3 and TRBJ1-2, with 7 bases identical to TRBD1. Sequences were obtained from blood. This receptor was obtained from a girl between 10 and 17 years old with multiple sclerosis. CDR3 in DNA: TGTGCCAGCAGACAGACAGGGCGCGGAGGTGGCTACACCTTC. Translation: CASRQTGRGGGYTF.